Sequencing of this T cell receptor beta chain was carried out in a study of blood T cell repertoires in COVID-19. Study-wide background: In each case, the material was cDNA or gDNA derived from T cells, B-cell-depleted T cells, or PBMCs.

Only in-frame clones appear in the TCRdb table, and some are missing; sequencing was by immunoSEQ multiplex PCR. Of some 140,000 clones detected, around 87% appear once; the ten largest clones hold around 17%. This clone occurred once. CDR3 length: 14 residues. V was pared by 6 bases and J by 4 bases, with 7 bases of the junction left unmatched. From germline, CDR1 is MNHNY and CDR2 SVGAGI (reference sequence). This TCR derives from a woman between 45 and 65 years old who had recovered from COVID-19. The specimen sequenced was peripheral blood. The rearrangement links TRBV6-6 to TRBJ1-2; 8 bases align to TRBD1. The CDR3 is CASSQGARSYGYTF. Written as DNA, the CDR3 is TGTGCCAGCAGCCAGGGGGCGCGAAGCTATGGCTACACCTTC.